This T cell receptor (beta chain) was retrieved from a study of shared clonotypes between healthy human individuals. Across the study: Each donor contributed plates that comprised three CD4 naive, three CD4 memory, two CD8 naive and one CD8 memory.

Memory CD4+ cells were the fraction left after CD45RA+ naive selection. The run depth of the assay was deep. It was about 210 ng DNA, about 30,000 T cell genomes, that sorted-subset replicate PCRs used. The data were produced by immunoSEQ multiplex PCR, yet TCRdb's version contains in-frame clones alone and is incomplete. This sample has 950,000 to 1,300,000 clones, with roughly 75% found just once. The germline gives CDR1 SEHNR, CDR2 FQNEAQ (reference sequence). V lost 1 base to trimming and J lost 0 bases, with 13 bases between them. The CDR3 loop spans 18 amino acids. This TCR came from a man between 18 and 35 years old in good health. Material for sequencing was memory CD4+ T cells sorted from blood. Subset reported: CD45RA-negative fraction. The chain uses TRBV7-9 and TRBJ2-6, with D possibly matching TRBD2 (6 bases). The CDR3 region is CASSLETGVSSGANVLTF. CDR3 in DNA: TGTGCCAGCAGCTTAGAAACGGGGGTAAGCTCTGGGGCCAACGTCCTGACTTTC. The full variable domain, rest sourced from reference TRBV7-9 and TRBJ2-6, is DTGVSQNPRHKITKRGQNVTFRCDPISEHNRLYWYRQTLGQGPEFLTYFQNEAQLEKSRLLSDRFSAERPKGSFSTLEIQRTEQGDSAMYLCASSLETGVSSGANVLTFGAGSRLTVL.